This is a list of T cell receptor beta chains from one sample in a study of blood T cell repertoires in COVID-19. Assay used: immunoSEQ multiplex PCR; TCRdb lists only in-frame clones, some missing. The top ten hold approximately 2.2% of the sample, which has some 270,000 clones, roughly 90% seen once. Specimen: peripheral blood. These TCRs come from a middle-aged man with acute or convalescent COVID-19. The CDR3 runs from the conserved cysteine through the conserved F or W. The D gene is left open where the match is weak.

v_call	j_call	d_call	cdr3_aa	cdr3_nt
TRBV7-2	TRBJ1-4	-	CASSSRRANEKLFF	TGTGCCAGCAGCTCCCGTAGAGCTAATGAAAAACTGTTTTTT
TRBV5-1	TRBJ1-1	TRBD1	CASSLNPTGETEAFF	TGCGCCAGCAGCTTGAACCCGACAGGGGAGACTGAAGCTTTCTTT
TRBV9	TRBJ2-2	TRBD2	CASSTAGGKAGELFF	TGTGCCAGCAGCACCGCGGGAGGGAAGGCCGGGGAGCTGTTTTTT
TRBV6-6	TRBJ1-2	TRBD1	CASSSRDRGYGYTF	TGTGCCAGCAGTTCAAGGGACAGAGGATATGGCTACACCTTC
TRBV21-1	TRBJ2-2	-	CASSKGQRGGSGELFF	TGTGCCAGCAGCAAAGGACAGCGGGGGGGCAGCGGGGAGCTGTTTTTT
TRBV19	TRBJ2-2	-	CASSMVERTGELFF	TGTGCCAGTAGTATGGTCGAACGGACCGGGGAGCTGTTTTTT
TRBV11-3	TRBJ2-3	-	CASSSRDTDTQYF	TGTGCCAGCAGCTCCCGGGACACAGATACGCAGTATTTT
TRBV5-6	TRBJ1-1	TRBD1	CASRPRSWDSVSTEAFF	TGTGCCAGCAGACCTAGATCTTGGGACAGCGTTTCCACTGAAGCTTTCTTT
TRBV5-1	TRBJ2-7	TRBD1	CASSYGTGAYEQYF	TGCGCCAGCAGCTACGGGACAGGGGCCTACGAGCAGTACTTC
TRBV6-4	TRBJ1-2	-	CASFEQGQDYGYTF	TGTGCCAGCTTTGAGCAGGGCCAAGACTATGGCTACACCTTC
TRBV5-1	TRBJ2-2	TRBD1	CASSWREMTGGTGELFF	TGCGCCAGCAGCTGGAGGGAGATGACAGGGGGCACCGGGGAGCTGTTTTTT
TRBV19	TRBJ1-5	TRBD1	CASTNSPHTGQGNQPQHF	TGTGCCAGTACCAACTCACCTCACACGGGACAGGGAAATCAGCCCCAGCATTTT
TRBV7-9	TRBJ2-3	TRBD2	CASSLAELAGADTQYF	TGTGCCAGCAGCTTAGCGGAACTAGCGGGAGCAGATACGCAGTATTTT
TRBV5-6	TRBJ1-2	-	CASSAGIGYTF	TGTGCCAGCAGCGCAGGGATCGGCTACACCTTC
TRBV7-9	TRBJ2-3	-	CASSLGRSTDTQYF	TGTGCCAGCAGCTTAGGGAGGAGCACAGATACGCAGTATTTT
TRBV5-4	TRBJ2-4	-	CASSFGGSAKNIQYF	TGTGCCAGCAGCTTTGGGGGCTCGGCCAAAAACATTCAGTACTTC
TRBV15	TRBJ2-5	-	CATSRVVQGPETQYF	TGTGCCACCAGCAGAGTCGTCCAGGGCCCCGAGACCCAGTACTTC
TRBV21-1	TRBJ1-5	-	CASSLGGRGLGQPQHF	TGTGCCAGCAGCTTGGGGGGCAGGGGGCTAGGTCAGCCCCAGCATTTT